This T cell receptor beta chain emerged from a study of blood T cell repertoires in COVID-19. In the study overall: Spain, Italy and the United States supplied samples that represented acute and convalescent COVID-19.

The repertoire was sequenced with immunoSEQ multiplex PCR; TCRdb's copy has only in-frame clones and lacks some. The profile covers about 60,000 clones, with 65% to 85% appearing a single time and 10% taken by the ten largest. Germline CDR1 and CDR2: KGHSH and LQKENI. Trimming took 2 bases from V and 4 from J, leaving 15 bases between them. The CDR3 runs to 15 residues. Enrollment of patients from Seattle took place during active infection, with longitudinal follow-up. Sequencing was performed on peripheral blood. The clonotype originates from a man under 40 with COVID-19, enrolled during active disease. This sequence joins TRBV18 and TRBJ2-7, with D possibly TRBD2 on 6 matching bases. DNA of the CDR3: TGTGCCAGCTCACCAGGGAGCGGAGGGGCATACGAGCAGTACTTC. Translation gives CASSPGSGGAYEQYF.